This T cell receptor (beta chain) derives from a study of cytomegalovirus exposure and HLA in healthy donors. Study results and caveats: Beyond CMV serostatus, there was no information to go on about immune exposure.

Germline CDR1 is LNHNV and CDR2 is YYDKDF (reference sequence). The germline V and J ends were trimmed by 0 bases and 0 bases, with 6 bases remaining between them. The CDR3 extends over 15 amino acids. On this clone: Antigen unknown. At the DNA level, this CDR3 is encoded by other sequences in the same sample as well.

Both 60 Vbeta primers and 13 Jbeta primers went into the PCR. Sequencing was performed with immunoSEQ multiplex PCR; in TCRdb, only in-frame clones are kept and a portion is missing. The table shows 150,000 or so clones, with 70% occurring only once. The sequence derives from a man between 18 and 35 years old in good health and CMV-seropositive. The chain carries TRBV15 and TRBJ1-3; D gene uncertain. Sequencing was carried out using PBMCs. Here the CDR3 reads CATSRDRGSGNTIYF. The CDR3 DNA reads TGTGCCACCAGCAGAGATCGGGGCTCTGGAAACACCATATATTTT.